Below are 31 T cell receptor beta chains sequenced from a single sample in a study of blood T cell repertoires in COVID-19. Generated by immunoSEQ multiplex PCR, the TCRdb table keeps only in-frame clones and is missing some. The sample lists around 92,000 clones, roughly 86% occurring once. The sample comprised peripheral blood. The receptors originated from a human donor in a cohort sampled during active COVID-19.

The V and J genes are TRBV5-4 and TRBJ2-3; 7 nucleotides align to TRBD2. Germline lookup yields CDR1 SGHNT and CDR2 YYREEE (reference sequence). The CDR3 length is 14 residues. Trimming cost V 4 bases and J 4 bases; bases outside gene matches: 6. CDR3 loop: CASSRDYRSDTQYF. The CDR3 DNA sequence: TGTGCCAGCAGCAGGGACTACCGCTCAGATACGCAGTATTTT.

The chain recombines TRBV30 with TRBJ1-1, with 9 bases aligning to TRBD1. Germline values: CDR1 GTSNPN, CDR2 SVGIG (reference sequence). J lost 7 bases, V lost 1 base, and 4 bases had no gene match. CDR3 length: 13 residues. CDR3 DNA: TGTGCCTGGAGTGCGGGACAGGGAGATGAAGCTTTCTTT. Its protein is CAWSAGQGDEAFF.

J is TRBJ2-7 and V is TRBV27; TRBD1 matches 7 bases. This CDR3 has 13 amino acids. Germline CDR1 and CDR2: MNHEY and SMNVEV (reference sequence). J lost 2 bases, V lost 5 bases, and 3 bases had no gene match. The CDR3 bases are TGTGCCAGCAGTCACAGGGGTACCTACGAGCAGTACTTC. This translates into CASSHRGTYEQYF.

In nucleotides, the CDR3 is TGTGCCAGCAGTTTATTGGCAGGGTTCACAGATACGCAGTATTTT. Amino acids: CASSLLAGFTDTQYF. V gene TRBV27 combines with J gene TRBJ2-3; weak D call: TRBD1 (5 bases). V lost 1 base to trimming and J lost 2 bases, with 10 bases between them. From germline, CDR1 is MNHEY and CDR2 SMNVEV (reference sequence). This CDR3 region has 15 residues.

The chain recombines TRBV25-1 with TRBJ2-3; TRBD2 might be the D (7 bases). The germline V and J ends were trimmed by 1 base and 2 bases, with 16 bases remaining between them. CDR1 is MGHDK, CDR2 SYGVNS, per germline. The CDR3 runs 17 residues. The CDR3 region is CASSEWGGPSFTDTQYF. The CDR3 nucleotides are TGTGCCAGCAGTGAATGGGGGGGGCCCTCTTTCACAGATACGCAGTATTTT.

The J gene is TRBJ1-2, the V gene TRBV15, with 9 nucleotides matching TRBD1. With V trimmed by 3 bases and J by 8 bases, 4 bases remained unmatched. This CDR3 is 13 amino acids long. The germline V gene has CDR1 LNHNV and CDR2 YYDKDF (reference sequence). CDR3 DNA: TGTGCCACCAGCAGTCGGACAGGGGACGGCTACACCTTC. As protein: CATSSRTGDGYTF.

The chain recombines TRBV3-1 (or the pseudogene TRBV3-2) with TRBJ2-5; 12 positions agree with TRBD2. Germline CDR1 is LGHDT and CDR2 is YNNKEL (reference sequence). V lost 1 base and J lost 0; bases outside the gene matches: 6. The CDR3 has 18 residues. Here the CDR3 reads CASSQVLAGGVDQETQYF. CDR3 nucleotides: TGTGCCAGCAGCCAAGTACTAGCGGGAGGAGTGGACCAAGAGACCCAGTACTTC.

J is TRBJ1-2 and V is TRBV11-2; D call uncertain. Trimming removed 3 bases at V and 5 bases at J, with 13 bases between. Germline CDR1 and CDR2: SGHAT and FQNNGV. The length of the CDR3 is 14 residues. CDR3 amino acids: CASSFLNAEYGYTF. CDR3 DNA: TGTGCCAGCAGCTTTTTAAACGCTGAGTATGGCTACACCTTC.

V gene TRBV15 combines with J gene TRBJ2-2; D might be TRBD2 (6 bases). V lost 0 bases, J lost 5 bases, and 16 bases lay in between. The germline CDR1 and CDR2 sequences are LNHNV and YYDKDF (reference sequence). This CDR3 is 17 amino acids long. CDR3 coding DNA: TGTGCCACCAGCAGAGACCCCAGAGCGGGCGAGACCGGGGAGCTGTTTTTT. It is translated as CATSRDPRAGETGELFF.

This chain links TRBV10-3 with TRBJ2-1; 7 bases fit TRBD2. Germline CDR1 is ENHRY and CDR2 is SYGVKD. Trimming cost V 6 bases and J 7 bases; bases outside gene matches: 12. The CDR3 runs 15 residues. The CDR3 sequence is CAISAGRGVGNEQFF. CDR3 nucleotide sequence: TGTGCCATCAGCGCGGGACGGGGGGTAGGAAATGAGCAGTTCTTC.

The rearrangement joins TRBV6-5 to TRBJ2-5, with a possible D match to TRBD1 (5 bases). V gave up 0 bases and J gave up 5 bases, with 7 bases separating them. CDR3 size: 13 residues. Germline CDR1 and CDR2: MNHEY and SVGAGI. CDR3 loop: CASSYSGVETQYF. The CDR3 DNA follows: TGTGCCAGCAGTTACTCAGGGGTCGAGACCCAGTACTTC.

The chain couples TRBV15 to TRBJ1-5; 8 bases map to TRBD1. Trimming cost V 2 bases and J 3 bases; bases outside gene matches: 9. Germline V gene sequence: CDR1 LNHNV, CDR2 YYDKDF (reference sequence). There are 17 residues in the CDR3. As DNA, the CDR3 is TGTGCCACCAGCAGATTCCAGACAGGGGTAAACAATCAGCCCCAGCATTTT. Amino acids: CATSRFQTGVNNQPQHF.

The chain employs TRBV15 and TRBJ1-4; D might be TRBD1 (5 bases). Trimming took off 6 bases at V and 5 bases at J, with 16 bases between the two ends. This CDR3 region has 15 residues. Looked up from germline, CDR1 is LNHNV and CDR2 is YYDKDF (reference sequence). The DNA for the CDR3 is TGTGCCACCAGAGGGGCGGAGGGATCAAATGAAAAACTGTTTTTT. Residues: CATRGAEGSNEKLFF.

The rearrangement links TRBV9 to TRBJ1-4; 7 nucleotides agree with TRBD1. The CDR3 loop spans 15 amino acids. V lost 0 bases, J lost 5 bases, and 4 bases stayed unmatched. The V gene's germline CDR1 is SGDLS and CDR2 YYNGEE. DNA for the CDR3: TGTGCCAGCAGCGTAGAGACAGGGTGGAATGAAAAACTGTTTTTT. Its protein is CASSVETGWNEKLFF.

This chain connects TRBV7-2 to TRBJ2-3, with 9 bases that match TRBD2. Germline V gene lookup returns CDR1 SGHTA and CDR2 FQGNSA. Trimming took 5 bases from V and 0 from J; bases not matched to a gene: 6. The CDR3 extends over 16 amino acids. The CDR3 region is CASSLGLARSTDTQYF. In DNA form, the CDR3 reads TGTGCCAGCAGCCTAGGACTAGCGAGGAGCACAGATACGCAGTATTTT.

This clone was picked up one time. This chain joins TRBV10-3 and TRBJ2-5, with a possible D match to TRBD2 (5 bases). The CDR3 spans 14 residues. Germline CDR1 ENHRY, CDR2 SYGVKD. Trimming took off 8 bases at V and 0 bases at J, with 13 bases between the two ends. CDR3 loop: CAISVAQYQETQYF. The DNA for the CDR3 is TGTGCCATCTCAGTAGCGCAGTACCAAGAGACCCAGTACTTC.

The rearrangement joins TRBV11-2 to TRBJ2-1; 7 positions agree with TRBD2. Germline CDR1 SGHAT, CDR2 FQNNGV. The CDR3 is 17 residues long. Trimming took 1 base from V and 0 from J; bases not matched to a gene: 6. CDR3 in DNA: TGTGCCAGCAGCTTAGTGGGACTACTCAGCTCCTACAATGAGCAGTTCTTC. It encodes CASSLVGLLSSYNEQFF.

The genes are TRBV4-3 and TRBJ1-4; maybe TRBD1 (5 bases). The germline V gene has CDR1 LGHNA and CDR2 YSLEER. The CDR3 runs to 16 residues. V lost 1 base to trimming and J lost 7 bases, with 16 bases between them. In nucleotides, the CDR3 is TGCGCCAGCAGCCAAGGGTCTCTACTGGGGGGTGAAAAACTGTTTTTT. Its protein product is CASSQGSLLGGEKLFF.

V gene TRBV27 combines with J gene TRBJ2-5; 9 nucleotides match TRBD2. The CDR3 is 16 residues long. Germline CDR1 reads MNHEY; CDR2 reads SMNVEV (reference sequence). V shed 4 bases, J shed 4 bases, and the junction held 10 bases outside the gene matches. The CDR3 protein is CASSSPNSGSRETQYF. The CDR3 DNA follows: TGTGCCAGCAGTTCCCCCAATAGCGGGAGCAGAGAGACCCAGTACTTC.

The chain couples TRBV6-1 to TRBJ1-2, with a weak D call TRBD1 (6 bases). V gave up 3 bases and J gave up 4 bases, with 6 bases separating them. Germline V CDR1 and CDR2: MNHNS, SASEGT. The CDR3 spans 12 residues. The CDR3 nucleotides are TGTGCCAGCAGTGACAGGGGCTATGGCTACACCTTC. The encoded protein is CASSDRGYGYTF.

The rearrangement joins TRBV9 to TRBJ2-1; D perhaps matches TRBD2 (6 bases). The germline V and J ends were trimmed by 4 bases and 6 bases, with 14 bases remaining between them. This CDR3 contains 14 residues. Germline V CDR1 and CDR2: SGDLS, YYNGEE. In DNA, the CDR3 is TGTGCCAGCAGCTCCCCCCAGCGGGCCAATGAGCAGTTCTTC. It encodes CASSSPQRANEQFF.

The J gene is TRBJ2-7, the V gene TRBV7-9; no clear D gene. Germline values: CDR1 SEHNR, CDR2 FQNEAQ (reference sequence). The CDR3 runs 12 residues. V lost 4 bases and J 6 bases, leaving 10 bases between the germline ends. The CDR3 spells CASSSDNPEQYF. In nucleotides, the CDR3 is TGTGCCAGCAGCTCCGACAATCCCGAGCAGTACTTC.

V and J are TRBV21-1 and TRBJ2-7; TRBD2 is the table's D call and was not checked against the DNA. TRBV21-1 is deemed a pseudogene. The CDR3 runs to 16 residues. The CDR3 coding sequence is TGTGCCAGCACCTCGAGGGTACATCGGCAGCGGGTCGAGCAGTACTTC. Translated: CASTSRVHRQRVEQYF.

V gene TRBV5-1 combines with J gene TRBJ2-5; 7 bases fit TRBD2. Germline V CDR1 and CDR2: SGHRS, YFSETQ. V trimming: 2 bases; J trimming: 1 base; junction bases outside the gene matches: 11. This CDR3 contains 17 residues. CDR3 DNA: TGCGCCAGCAGCTTTTCCGGCGGGACTACTGCCCAAGAGACCCAGTACTTC. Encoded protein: CASSFSGGTTAQETQYF.

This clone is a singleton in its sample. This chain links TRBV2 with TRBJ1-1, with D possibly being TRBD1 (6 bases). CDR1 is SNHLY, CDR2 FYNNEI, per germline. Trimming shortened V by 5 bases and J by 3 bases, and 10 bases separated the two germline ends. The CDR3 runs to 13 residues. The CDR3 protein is CASSTQGDTEAFF. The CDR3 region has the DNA TGTGCCAGCAGTACACAGGGCGACACTGAAGCTTTCTTT.

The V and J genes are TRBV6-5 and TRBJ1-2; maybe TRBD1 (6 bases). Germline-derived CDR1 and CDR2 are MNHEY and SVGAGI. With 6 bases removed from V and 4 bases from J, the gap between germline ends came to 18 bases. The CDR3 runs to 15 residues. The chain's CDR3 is CASSSSGAATYGYTF. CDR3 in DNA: TGTGCCAGCAGCTCCTCAGGGGCTGCCACCTATGGCTACACCTTC.

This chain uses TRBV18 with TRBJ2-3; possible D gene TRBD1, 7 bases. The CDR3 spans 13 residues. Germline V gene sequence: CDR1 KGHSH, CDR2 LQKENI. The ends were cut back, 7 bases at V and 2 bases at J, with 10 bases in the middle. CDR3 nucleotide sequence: TGTGCCAGCTTCAGGGGGGTCACAGATACGCAGTATTTT. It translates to CASFRGVTDTQYF.

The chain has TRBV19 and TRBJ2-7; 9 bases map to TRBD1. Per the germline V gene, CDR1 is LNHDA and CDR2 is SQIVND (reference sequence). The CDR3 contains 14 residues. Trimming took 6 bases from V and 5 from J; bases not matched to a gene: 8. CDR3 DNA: TGTGCCAGTAGCCTACAGGGGGCCTTCGACGAGCAGTACTTC. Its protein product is CASSLQGAFDEQYF.

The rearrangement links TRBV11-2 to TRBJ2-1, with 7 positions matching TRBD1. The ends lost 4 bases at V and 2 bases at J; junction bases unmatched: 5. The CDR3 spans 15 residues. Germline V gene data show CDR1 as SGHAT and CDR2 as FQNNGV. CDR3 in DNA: TGTGCCAGCAGCTATGGGACAGCAGCCTACAATGAGCAGTTCTTC. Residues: CASSYGTAAYNEQFF.

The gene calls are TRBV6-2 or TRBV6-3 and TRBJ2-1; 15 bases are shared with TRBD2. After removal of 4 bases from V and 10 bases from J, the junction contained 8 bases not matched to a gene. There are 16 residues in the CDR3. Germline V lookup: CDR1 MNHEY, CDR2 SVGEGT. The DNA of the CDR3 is TGTGCCAGCAGTTTAGGGACTAGCGGGGGGCCGGGGGAGCAGTTCTTC. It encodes CASSLGTSGGPGEQFF.

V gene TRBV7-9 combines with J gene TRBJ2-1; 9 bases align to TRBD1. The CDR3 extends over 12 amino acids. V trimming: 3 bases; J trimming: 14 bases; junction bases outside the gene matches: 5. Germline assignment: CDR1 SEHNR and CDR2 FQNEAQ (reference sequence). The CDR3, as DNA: TGTGCCAGCAGCTTGGTGGGGGACAGGGAGTTCTTC. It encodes CASSLVGDREFF.